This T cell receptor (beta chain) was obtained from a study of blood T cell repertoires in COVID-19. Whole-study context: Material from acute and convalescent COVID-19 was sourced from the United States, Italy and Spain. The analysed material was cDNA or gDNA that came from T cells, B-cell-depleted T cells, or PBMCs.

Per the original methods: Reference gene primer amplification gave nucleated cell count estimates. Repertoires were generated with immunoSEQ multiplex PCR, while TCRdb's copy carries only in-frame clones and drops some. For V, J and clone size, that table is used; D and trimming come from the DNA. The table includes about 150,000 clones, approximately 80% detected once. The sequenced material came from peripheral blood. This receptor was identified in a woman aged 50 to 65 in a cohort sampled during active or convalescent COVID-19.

The CDR3 loop is CASSEHEYSGANVLTF. The CDR3 DNA is TGTGCCAGCAGTGAACATGAGTACTCTGGGGCCAACGTCCTGACTTTC. The V gene is TRBV2, the J gene TRBJ2-6; the D is unclear. The CDR3 covers 16 residues. From germline, CDR1 is SNHLY and CDR2 FYNNEI. V was pared by 2 bases and J by 0 bases, with 8 bases between.